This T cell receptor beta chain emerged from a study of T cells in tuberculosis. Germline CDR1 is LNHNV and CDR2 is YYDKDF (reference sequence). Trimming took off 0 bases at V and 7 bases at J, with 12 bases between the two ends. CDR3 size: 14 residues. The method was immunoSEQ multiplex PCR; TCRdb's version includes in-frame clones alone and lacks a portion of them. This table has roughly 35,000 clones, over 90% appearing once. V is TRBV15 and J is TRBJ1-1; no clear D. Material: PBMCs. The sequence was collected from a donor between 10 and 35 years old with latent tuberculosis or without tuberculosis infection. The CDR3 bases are TGTGCCACCAGCAGAGATCGGGGAACTCGTGAAGCTTTCTTT. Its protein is CATSRDRGTREAFF.